This T cell receptor (beta chain) derives from a study of T cell changes during pregnancy in multiple sclerosis. The CDR3 spans 16 residues. The germline CDR1 and CDR2 sequences are ENHRY and SYGVKD. Trimming took 1 base from V and 5 from J; bases not matched to a gene: 7. TCRdb's table, derived via immunoSEQ multiplex PCR, lists solely in-frame clones and lacks some. The data contain tens of thousands of clones, 75% to 95% of them singletons. V gene TRBV10-3 combines with J gene TRBJ1-2, with 10 bases fitting TRBD1. The specimen was peripheral blood, collected in the first trimester of pregnancy. The receptor was isolated from a female donor in good health, enrolled as a control in a pregnancy study. The chain's CDR3 is CAISEWGQGKAYGYTF. The CDR3, as DNA: TGTGCCATCAGTGAGTGGGGACAGGGGAAGGCTTATGGCTACACCTTC.